The T cell receptor (beta chain) under discussion was sequenced for a study of blood T cell repertoires in COVID-19. Germline trimming cut 5 bases from V and 2 bases from J; bases unmatched to any gene: 5. CDR3 length: 15 residues. Germline CDR1 is MNHEY and CDR2 is SMNVEV (reference sequence). Some clones are missing from TCRdb's copy, which holds only in-frame ones; the method was immunoSEQ multiplex PCR. The repertoire consists of around 450,000 clones, with 80% to 95% occurring once and the leading ten covering around 0.6%. V usage is TRBV27 and J usage is TRBJ2-5; 10 bases agree with TRBD2. Sequenced sample: PBMCs or T cells enriched from blood (not recorded which). This sequence was found in a young man who had recovered from COVID-19. Here the CDR3 DNA reads TGTGCCAGCAGTCTGACTAGCGGGTTTCAAGAGACCCAGTACTTC. Its protein is CASSLTSGFQETQYF.